The rows below give T cell receptor beta chains drawn from one sample of a study of blood T cell repertoires in COVID-19. The data were produced by immunoSEQ multiplex PCR, yet TCRdb's version contains in-frame clones alone and is incomplete. The table shows 150,000 to 200,000 clones, with approximately 83% occurring only once. Sequencing was done on a sample of peripheral blood. The receptors come from a human donor in a cohort sampled during active COVID-19. The CDR3 runs from the conserved cysteine through the conserved F or W. D genes are given only for firm matches. The listing skips clone size in some rows; elsewhere it reads once, few, many or a size class.

NA,TRBD1,TRBJ2-7,TRBV5-6,TGTGCCAGCAGCTTGGGGACAGGGTTCTACGAGCAGTACTTC,CASSLGTGFYEQYF
NA,NA,TRBJ1-2,TRBV15,TGTGCCACCTACAGGGCCAACTATGGCTACACCTTC,CATYRANYGYTF
once,NA,TRBJ1-5,TRBV28,TGTGCCAGCACCTCCGACAGCTTAGGTCAGCCCCAGCATTTT,CASTSDSLGQPQHF
NA,NA,TRBJ1-5,TRBV4-3,TGCGCCAGCAGCCAAGGGACGGGGGGTATAAGTCAGCCCCAGCATTTT,CASSQGTGGISQPQHF
once,TRBD1,TRBJ2-7,TRBV20-1,TGCAGTGCTAGTAGGACAGGGAAACACGAGCAGTACTTC,CSASRTGKHEQYF
NA,TRBD1,TRBJ1-2,TRBV15,TGTGCCACCAGCACGAGGACAGGGGCGAACTATGGCTACACCTTC,CATSTRTGANYGYTF
NA,NA,TRBJ1-1,TRBV14,TGTGCCAGCAGCCGACGGTCTGGAGGCACTGAAGCTTTCTTT,CASSRRSGGTEAFF
NA,NA,TRBJ2-2,TRBV5-1,TGCGCCAGCAGCCTGGATCTCAACGGTGGGGAGCTGTTTTTT,CASSLDLNGGELFF
NA,TRBD1,TRBJ2-7,TRBV3-1/TRBV3-2,TGTGCCAGCAGCCAAGATGTCGGACAGGGGAGTTACGAGCAGTACTTC,CASSQDVGQGSYEQYF
NA,NA,TRBJ1-1,TRBV25-1,TGTGCCAGCAGCGCCACAGGGACCACTGAAGCTTTCTTT,CASSATGTTEAFF
NA,TRBD1,TRBJ2-7,TRBV24-1,TGTGCCACTAGAGTAATAGAGACAGGGGGCGGCGAGCAGTACTTC,CATRVIETGGGEQYF
NA,NA,TRBJ1-1,TRBV27,TGTGCCAGCAGTACCTGGACACGTACTGAAGCTTTCTTT,CASSTWTRTEAFF
NA,TRBD1,TRBJ1-6,TRBV6-5,TGTGCCAGCAGTTACCTGACAGGGGGCAGTTCACCCCTCCACTTT,CASSYLTGGSSPLHF
NA,TRBD2,TRBJ2-7,TRBV15,TGTGCCACCAGCAGAGACCCAGCGGGAGGGCCCGGCGAGCAGTACTTC,CATSRDPAGGPGEQYF
NA,NA,TRBJ2-7,TRBV13,TGTGCCAGCAGCTTAGAACGCATTAGCGGCTCGAGCTCCTACGAGCAGTACTTC,CASSLERISGSSSYEQYF
NA,TRBD2,TRBJ2-5,TRBV27,TGTGCCAGCAGGCCTATGGGACTACGGGGGACCCAGTACTTC,CASRPMGLRGTQYF
NA,NA,TRBJ2-1,TRBV4-1,TGCGCCAGCAGCCAAGATCAGCGGTCGGAGCAGTTCTTC,CASSQDQRSEQFF
NA,TRBD2,TRBJ2-5,TRBV11-3,TGTGCCAGCAGCCGCAGCGGGGGGGCGAAGGAGACCCAGTACTTC,CASSRSGGAKETQYF
few,TRBD1,TRBJ1-2,TRBV24-1,TGTGCCACCAGTGATGGGACAGGTTATGGCTACACCTTC,CATSDGTGYGYTF
NA,NA,TRBJ2-2,TRBV27,TGTGCCAGCAGTCCCAAGGGGGCCGGGGAGCTGTTTTTT,CASSPKGAGELFF
NA,TRBD1,TRBJ1-2,TRBV11-3,TGTGATCGGTCGGACAGGGGCGACTATGGCTACACCTTC,CDRSDRGDYGYTF
NA,NA,TRBJ1-2,TRBV5-4,TGTGCCAGCAGCTTGGGAGGAGGGAACTATGGCTACACCTTC,CASSLGGGNYGYTF
NA,TRBD2,TRBJ2-3,TRBV9,TGTGCCAGCAGACCGACTAGCGGAACCAGCACAGATACGCAGTATTTT,CASRPTSGTSTDTQYF
NA,NA,TRBJ1-5,TRBV7-3,TGTGCCAGCAGCTTAACGCATGGGGAGGCCCAGCATTTT,CASSLTHGEAQHF
once,NA,TRBJ2-1,TRBV5-4,TGTGCCAGCAACATTGGGGGGGGACAGGCGAGCTCCTACAATGAGCAGTTCTTC,CASNIGGGQASSYNEQFF
few,TRBD1,TRBJ1-5,TRBV5-6,TGTGCCAGCAGCTTGGGCGGACAGGGGGGGTATAGCAATCAGCCCCAGCATTTT,CASSLGGQGGYSNQPQHF
NA,NA,TRBJ2-7,TRBV28,TGTGCCAGCAGTTTAGGTTCAGCCAGGGCCTACGAGCAGTACTTC,CASSLGSARAYEQYF
NA,TRBD2,TRBJ2-7,TRBV7-9,TGTGCCAGCAGCTTACCTGCTAGCGGCGAGCAGTACTTC,CASSLPASGEQYF
NA,NA,TRBJ2-4,TRBV6-5,TGTGCCAGCACCCCCGCGGGACCGACGAAAAACATTCAGTACTTC,CASTPAGPTKNIQYF
NA,TRBD2,TRBJ2-7,TRBV2,TGTGCCAGCGGGGGGACTAGCGGCGAGCAGTACTTC,CASGGTSGEQYF
NA,TRBD1,TRBJ2-1,TRBV4-3,TGCGCCAGCAGCCATCGATGGGACAGGGGAATTATGTACAATGAGCAGTTCTTC,CASSHRWDRGIMYNEQFF
NA,TRBD2,TRBJ2-1,TRBV11-2,TGTGCCAGCAGCTCACTAGCGGGAGTGTACAATGAGCAGTTCTTC,CASSSLAGVYNEQFF
NA,NA,TRBJ2-1,TRBV11-2,TGTGCCAGCAGAGGGGGCAATGAGCAGTTCTTC,CASRGGNEQFF
NA,NA,TRBJ2-5,TRBV29-1,TGCAGCGTGCGAACCGTGATACAAGAGACCCAGTACTTC,CSVRTVIQETQYF
NA,NA,TRBJ1-4,TRBV18,TGTGCCAGCTCACCACCAGGGAGACCTGAAAAACTGTTTTTT,CASSPPGRPEKLFF